These 20 T cell receptor beta chains were all obtained from the same sample, sequenced in a study of blood T cell repertoires in COVID-19. Here immunoSEQ multiplex PCR was the method, and the copy in TCRdb shows in-frame clones only, minus some. The sample has 300,000 or so clones; roughly nine tenths are singletons. Sequencing used PBMCs or T cells enriched from blood (not recorded which). These receptors came from a man in his 60s who had recovered from COVID-19.

This chain joins TRBV25-1 and TRBJ2-1, with 7 nucleotides matching TRBD2. CDR1 and CDR2 (germline): MGHDK, SYGVNS. This CDR3 comprises 15 residues. V was clipped by 8 bases and J by 7 bases; unmatched bases: 14. The CDR3 reads CASGRAGVDGNEQFF. DNA for the CDR3: TGTGCCAGCGGACGGGCGGGGGTAGATGGTAATGAGCAGTTCTTC. Together with reference TRBV25-1 and TRBJ2-1, the CDR3 gives the full variable domain: EADIYQTPRYLVIGTGKKITLECSQTMGHDKMYWYQQDPGMELHLIHYSYGVNSTEKGDLSSESTVSRIRTEHFPLTLESARPSHTSQYLCASGRAGVDGNEQFFGPGTRLTVL.

This chain connects TRBV4-2 to TRBJ2-7; TRBD2 is a possible D gene (6 bases). The V gene lost 0 bases and the J gene lost 0 bases, with 9 bases spanning the gap. This CDR3 is built from 15 residues. The germline gives CDR1 LGHNA, CDR2 YNFKEQ. The CDR3 DNA follows: TGTGCCAGCAGCCAAGAGGGGGGAACCTCCTACGAGCAGTACTTC. It codes for CASSQEGGTSYEQYF.

V is TRBV5-5 and J is TRBJ1-2; TRBD1 aligns across 12 bases. V shed 3 bases, J shed 4 bases, and the junction held 1 base outside the gene matches. This CDR3 is built from 14 residues. The germline V gene encodes CDR1 SGHKS and CDR2 YYEKEE (reference sequence). The DNA for the CDR3 is TGTGCCAGCAGCTGGGACAGGGGGCCCTATGGCTACACCTTC. This codes for CASSWDRGPYGYTF.

This rearrangement joins TRBV9 to TRBJ2-3, with TRBD2 identical over 10 bases. The germline V gene encodes CDR1 SGDLS and CDR2 YYNGEE. V lost 4 bases and J lost 1; bases outside the gene matches: 15. The CDR3 runs 19 residues. CDR3 region: CASSPRGSGRSLGTDTQYF. CDR3 DNA: TGTGCCAGCAGCCCCCGGGGTAGCGGGAGGTCGCTTGGCACAGATACGCAGTATTTT.

The rearrangement uses TRBV3-1 (or the pseudogene TRBV3-2) and TRBJ1-2; no clear D. Germline V CDR1 and CDR2: LGHDT, YNNKEL (reference sequence). This CDR3 is built from 14 residues. Trimming removed 1 base from V and 8 bases from J, with 14 bases in between. The CDR3: CASSQGLTAGGYTF. The CDR3 region has the DNA TGTGCCAGCAGCCAAGGTCTAACAGCCGGCGGCTACACCTTC.

The chain links TRBV3-1 (or the pseudogene TRBV3-2) to TRBJ2-1; perhaps TRBD1 as D (5 bases). In germline, CDR1 is LGHDT, CDR2 YNNKEL (reference sequence). V was shortened by 3 bases and J by 4 bases, with 10 bases between the two germline ends. The CDR3 contains 14 residues. The CDR3 bases are TGTGCCAGCAGCCATACGGACAATTACAATGAGCAGTTCTTC. It yields the protein CASSHTDNYNEQFF.

This chain joins TRBV7-3 and TRBJ2-2, with unresolved D. Germline CDR1 SGHTA, CDR2 FQGTGA. The CDR3 runs 16 residues. Trimming removed 1 base from V and 2 bases from J, with 11 bases in between. The CDR3 DNA reads as TGTGCCAGCAGCTTAAATGGCGGAGCTAACACCGGGGAGCTGTTTTTT. It codes for CASSLNGGANTGELFF.

CDR3 sequence (DNA): TGCGCCAGCAGCCCTACGACAGGAGCATCCACTGAAGCTTTCTTT. Translation gives CASSPTTGASTEAFF. The rearrangement joins TRBV5-1 to TRBJ1-1; D possibly corresponds to TRBD1 (6 bases). Per germline, CDR1 SGHRS and CDR2 YFSETQ. V gave up 4 bases and J gave up 4 bases, with 17 bases separating them. The CDR3 covers 15 residues.

The chain recombines TRBV9 with TRBJ1-1, with TRBD1 as a possible D gene (5 bases). Germline CDR1 SGDLS, CDR2 YYNGEE. V lost 0 bases, J lost 1 base, and 13 bases lay in between. CDR3 length: 16 residues. In DNA, the CDR3 is TGTGCCAGCAGCGTAGCCGGACACTCCGCGAACACTGAAGCTTTCTTT. As protein: CASSVAGHSANTEAFF.

J is TRBJ2-5 and V is TRBV25-1; 7 bases line up with TRBD1. Germline V lookup: CDR1 MGHDK, CDR2 SYGVNS. This CDR3 is built from 15 residues. V shed 4 bases and J 4 bases; nucleotides not matched to a gene: 9. Written as DNA, the CDR3 is TGTGCCAGCAGTGCAACGGACAGGAGGATAGAGACCCAGTACTTC. As protein: CASSATDRRIETQYF. Using reference TRBV25-1 and TRBJ2-5 for the parts outside the CDR3, the full variable domain is EADIYQTPRYLVIGTGKKITLECSQTMGHDKMYWYQQDPGMELHLIHYSYGVNSTEKGDLSSESTVSRIRTEHFPLTLESARPSHTSQYLCASSATDRRIETQYFGPGTRLLVL.

The chain carries TRBV7-8 and TRBJ1-1, with 8 positions matching TRBD1. The ends lost 5 bases at V and 10 bases at J; junction bases unmatched: 9. This CDR3 has 13 residues. CDR1 is SGHVS and CDR2 is FQNEAQ in the germline V gene. CDR3 sequence reads: CASSPIRQGLAFF. CDR3 nucleotides: TGTGCCAGCAGCCCGATCCGACAGGGGTTAGCTTTCTTT.

V is TRBV11-2 and J is TRBJ1-2, with 7 nucleotides matching TRBD1. V dropped 6 bases and J dropped 5; count of bases not matched to a gene: 12. The CDR3 runs to 15 residues. Germline V gives CDR1 SGHAT, CDR2 FQNNGV. The CDR3 loop reads CASRPSPGRGYGYTF. Here the CDR3 DNA reads TGTGCCAGCAGGCCTTCCCCCGGCAGGGGGTATGGCTACACCTTC.

The chain is built from TRBV7-8 and TRBJ2-1; 8 bases align to TRBD1. CDR3 length: 18 residues. V shed 5 bases and J 8 bases; nucleotides not matched to a gene: 20. CDR1 and CDR2 from the germline V gene are SGHVS and FQNEAQ. As DNA, the CDR3 is TGTGCCAGCAGCCGAGCGCCCCCTGGACAGGGTACTCCCCATGAGCAGTTCTTC. It is translated as CASSRAPPGQGTPHEQFF.

The chain employs TRBV4-3 and TRBJ1-3, with TRBD1 as a possible D gene (5 bases). CDR3 length equals 16 residues. Trimming removed 0 bases at V and 3 bases at J, with 12 bases between. The germline V gene has CDR1 LGHNA and CDR2 YSLEER. In DNA, the CDR3 is TGCGCCAGCAGCCAAGACAGGGTGCGACTTGGAAACACCATATATTTT. It encodes CASSQDRVRLGNTIYF.

This chain uses TRBV15 with TRBJ1-5; possibly TRBD1 for D (5 bases). Germline CDR1 is LNHNV and CDR2 is YYDKDF (reference sequence). There are 14 residues in the CDR3. V gave up 1 base and J gave up 6 bases, with 10 bases separating them. This CDR3 reads CATSRAGWGQPQHF. The CDR3 DNA sequence: TGTGCCACCAGCAGAGCAGGGTGGGGTCAGCCCCAGCATTTT.

V and J are TRBV27 and TRBJ2-1; tentatively, D is TRBD1 (6 bases). Trimming removed 4 bases at V and 4 bases at J, with 11 bases between. The germline V gene encodes CDR1 MNHEY and CDR2 SMNVEV (reference sequence). This CDR3 has 14 residues. CDR3 sequence (DNA): TGTGCCAGCAGTTCGCAGGGGTGGTACAATGAGCAGTTCTTC. Amino acids: CASSSQGWYNEQFF.

The chain carries TRBV18 and TRBJ1-4; 9 nucleotides line up with TRBD1. CDR3 length: 20 amino acids. Trimming cost V 2 bases and J 8 bases; bases outside gene matches: 21. The germline V gene encodes CDR1 KGHSH and CDR2 LQKENI. The CDR3 region is CASSPISSGATGTGREKLFF. DNA for the CDR3: TGTGCCAGCTCACCAATTTCGTCCGGGGCGACCGGGACAGGGCGAGAAAAACTGTTTTTT.

This clone was seen just once. V is TRBV9 and J is TRBJ1-1; TRBD1 might be the D (5 bases). CDR3 size: 15 residues. V was pared by 3 bases and J by 3 bases, with 15 bases between. In germline, CDR1 is SGDLS, CDR2 YYNGEE. CDR3 nucleotide sequence: TGTGCCAGCAGCGCCAGGGAGGGGTCGGACACTGAAGCTTTCTTT. Translation gives CASSAREGSDTEAFF.

The gene calls are TRBV7-2 and TRBJ2-5; D may be TRBD2 (6 bases). Trimming took off 1 base at V and 5 bases at J, with 14 bases between the two ends. The V gene's germline CDR1 is SGHTA and CDR2 FQGNSA. CDR3 size: 15 residues. CDR3 protein: CASSLVLARGETQYF. The CDR3 DNA sequence: TGTGCCAGCAGCTTAGTATTAGCGCGGGGCGAGACCCAGTACTTC.

The chain has TRBV5-4 and TRBJ1-1, with 9 bases matching TRBD1. CDR1 is SGHNT, CDR2 YYREEE, per germline (reference sequence). Trimming at V came to 3 bases and at J to 1 base, leaving 4 bases not matched to a gene. The CDR3 is made up of 15 amino acids. CDR3 in amino acids: CASSSRDRANTEAFF. CDR3 nucleotide sequence: TGTGCCAGCAGCTCGCGGGACAGGGCGAACACTGAAGCTTTCTTT.